The text below deals with one T cell receptor (beta chain). Its target is not known. The data derive from a study of cytotoxic CD8 clonotypes in ibrutinib-treated CLL. Study-wide points: In comparison with age-matched healthy donors, baseline clonality was higher and tracked circulating CD8+ T-cell counts.

Profiled with immunoSEQ multiplex PCR; TCRdb holds only in-frame clones, not every one. The sample records 150,000 or so clones, about 84% being singletons. The V and J ends lost 4 bases and 1 base, in that order; junction bases with no gene match: 4. The V gene's germline CDR1 is SGDLS and CDR2 YYNGEE. The CDR3 runs to 14 residues. This receptor was taken from a human donor with chronic lymphocytic leukemia. Sequenced here: PBMCs, sampled after 24 months of ibrutinib treatment. The rearrangement links TRBV9 to TRBJ1-1; 7 bases agree with TRBD1. The DNA of the CDR3 is TGTGCCAGCAGCCAACAGGGGAGGAACACTGAAGCTTTCTTT. This encodes CASSQQGRNTEAFF.